This T cell receptor beta chain originates from a study of blood T cell repertoires in COVID-19 (dated by TCRdb to the early 2020s). A note on the overall study: The collaborator samples originated in the United States, Italy and Spain and spanned the acute and convalescent phases of COVID-19. The prospective study material was composed of cDNA or gDNA derived from T cells, B-cell-depleted T cells, or PBMCs. The dataset comprised deeply sampled blood TCRbeta repertoires from subjects exposed to, actively infected with, or recovered from COVID-19. A freely available public database, intended as a resource for researchers studying the immune response to SARS-CoV-2, is where the repertoires were released. The samples were drawn from two sources: the first 160 participants of the ongoing ImmuneRACE study, and 950 to 1,500 subjects contributed by 6 global collaborators. Sample metadata almost always included a de-identified subject ID, COVID-19 status, age in years and sex. HLA class I and class II types, where available, came from metadata supplied by the sample provider rather than from assay-based typing.

Concerning this clone: Its antigen remains undetermined. Base-call qualities are not available, and no considerably larger clone is one nucleotide away.

The immunoSEQ Assay, a bias-controlled multiplex PCR, was used to amplify TCRbeta CDR3 regions from genomic DNA. In the paper's pipeline: The number of nucleated cells in each sample was estimated by amplification of reference gene primers within the assay. To quantify the absolute abundance of each unique TCRbeta CDR3 rearrangement, sequence reads were collapsed and filtered. For each sample, productive Simpson clonality was calculated as the square root of Simpson's diversity index across productive rearrangements. TCRdb's version of the immuneACCESS table is confined to in-frame rearrangements and falls short of the full clone set. An unresolved V gene accounts for under half of the shortfall where checked; the remainder is of unknown origin. That table gives V, J and clone size, and the DNA gave D and trimming. The sample includes fewer than 350,000 clones, with 89% observed a single time. Jointly, the top ten make up about 5% of the sample.

Study-wide findings and limitations: Clinical and demographic metadata were provided uncurated, with the amount varying by source and participant.

Deletion took 6 bases off V and 1 base off J, with a span of 13 bases between the germline ends. The CDR3 numbers 15 residues from cysteine through phenylalanine. Only the CDR3 DNA is retained, 45 bases long and in frame from the first base. According to the germline V gene, CDR1 reads MDHEN and CDR2 reads SYDVKM. In the prospective study, participants were about 18 to 95 years old, resided in 20 to 30 geographic areas of the United States, and were enrolled through a virtual design. In the prospective study, participants were assigned to cohorts based on the clinical history participants reported in a screening survey and a study questionnaire. Recovered participants in ImmuneRACE Cohort 3 were defined by two consecutive negative NP/OP PCR tests, clearance by a healthcare professional, or resolution of symptoms. In the prospective study, mobile phlebotomists collected whole blood, serum and a nasopharyngeal or oropharyngeal swab from each participant. Prospective study participants could optionally give additional blood draws and questionnaires over a roughly 2-month period. Prospective study blood samples were shipped either frozen or at room temperature before DNA extraction.

This receptor was identified in a man in his fifties or sixties who had recovered from COVID-19. The receptor chain draws on TRBV28 and TRBJ1-5; TRBD1 could be the D gene, as 6 bases match. Sequencing was performed on PBMCs or T cells enriched from blood (not recorded which). This receptor has the CDR3 CASRQSTGSNQPQHF. The nucleotide sequence reads TGTGCCAGCAGGCAATCTACAGGGAGCAATCAGCCCCAGCATTTT.